This is a list of T cell receptor beta chains from one sample in a study of T cell responses to AZD1222 COVID-19 vaccine. Profiled with immunoSEQ multiplex PCR; TCRdb holds only in-frame clones, not every one. The table shows about 140,000 clones, with 85% to 95% occurring only once. Material: peripheral blood, obtained on day 0 of AZD1222 vaccination. The receptors were sampled from an adult in good health. Both conserved end residues are trimmed from each CDR3. The D gene is left open where the match is weak. Clone size appears in some rows only: once, few, many, or a class for an expanded clone.

ASSLFGLASNTGELF	NA	TRBJ2-2	TRBV7-6	NA
ASSPSLRQPTEAF	NA	TRBJ1-1	TRBV6-6	NA
ASTSLAGGGDTQY	NA	TRBJ2-3	TRBV19	TRBD2
ASSEQGAYNSPLH	NA	TRBJ1-6	TRBV2	TRBD1
ASRDGTGEAF	NA	TRBJ1-1	TRBV5-4	TRBD1
ASSSGRSSSPLH	NA	TRBJ1-6	TRBV6-5	NA
ASSLLGQGPGELF	NA	TRBJ2-2	TRBV9	TRBD1
ASSQGQAYEQY	NA	TRBJ2-7	TRBV4-3	NA
ASSLEDGRAYEQY	once	TRBJ2-7	TRBV5-5	TRBD2
ASSYRDRPFYGYT	NA	TRBJ1-2	TRBV6-5	NA
ASRGSSTQNEQF	NA	TRBJ2-1	TRBV2	NA
ASSADLVTEAF	NA	TRBJ1-1	TRBV5-8	NA
ASSRNVGLAGGEGPDTQY	NA	TRBJ2-3	TRBV3-1/TRBV3-2	TRBD2
ASSIGQAPYEQY	once	TRBJ2-7	TRBV21-1	NA
ASSLGVAGGRRSREQY	NA	TRBJ2-7	TRBV5-4	TRBD2
ASSYYQYQETQY	NA	TRBJ2-5	TRBV7-9	NA
ASSVAGSNEQY	NA	TRBJ2-7	TRBV9	NA
ASGPGGVLFEAF	NA	TRBJ1-1	TRBV2	NA
ASSFVGGASTDTQY	NA	TRBJ2-3	TRBV5-5	NA
ASSQAGGLTEAF	NA	TRBJ1-1	TRBV4-1	NA
ASSPLGGYEQY	NA	TRBJ2-7	TRBV3-1/TRBV3-2	NA
ASSHDRTGRPGELF	NA	TRBJ2-2	TRBV7-2	TRBD1
ASGQDRDTEAF	NA	TRBJ1-1	TRBV19	TRBD1
ASSMIGGGKNTGELF	once	TRBJ2-2	TRBV19	TRBD2
ASSLGQGDQPQH	NA	TRBJ1-5	TRBV5-1	TRBD1
ATSRDETASYEQY	NA	TRBJ2-7	TRBV15	NA
ASSQSEVESEAF	NA	TRBJ1-1	TRBV18	NA
ATQNTGLNQPQH	NA	TRBJ1-5	TRBV24-1	NA
ASSLGRETNYGYT	NA	TRBJ1-2	TRBV5-1	NA
ASSLVGQGSSGNNEQF	NA	TRBJ2-1	TRBV5-5	TRBD1
ASSQEGRGIGLSNQPQH	NA	TRBJ1-5	TRBV3-1/TRBV3-2	TRBD1
ASSLRGGTNTGELF	NA	TRBJ2-2	TRBV7-6	NA
ASSLSTDTQY	NA	TRBJ2-3	TRBV19	NA
ASSVIGGSGGANVLT	NA	TRBJ2-6	TRBV2	TRBD1
ASSIDQARNTEAF	NA	TRBJ1-1	TRBV19	NA
ASTTNNGGGYEQY	NA	TRBJ2-7	TRBV25-1	TRBD2
ASSLDLRGNIQY	NA	TRBJ2-4	TRBV7-9	NA
ASNPGGQGGEKLF	NA	TRBJ1-4	TRBV28	TRBD1
ASSASTGGTEAF	NA	TRBJ1-1	TRBV10-1	NA
ASSPKGLAGRSWGTDTQY	NA	TRBJ2-3	TRBV7-8	TRBD2
ASSLRDLYNEQF	NA	TRBJ2-1	TRBV19	NA
ASSLDHLSSYNSPLH	NA	TRBJ1-6	TRBV19	NA
ASSQDLDQPQH	NA	TRBJ1-5	TRBV4-2	NA
SVPTGEDGYT	NA	TRBJ1-2	TRBV29-1	TRBD1
ASSQASNSGAYGYT	NA	TRBJ1-2	TRBV4-2	NA
ATPGGRVRAGGSYNEQF	NA	TRBJ2-1	TRBV19	TRBD1
ASRDSNTGELF	NA	TRBJ2-2	TRBV19	TRBD1
ASSVGPESSYNEQF	once	TRBJ2-1	TRBV9	NA
ATMGAYEQY	NA	TRBJ2-7	TRBV10-3	NA
ASSYAGTSGPYEQY	NA	TRBJ2-7	TRBV7-2	TRBD2
ASLNRDLSGNTIY	NA	TRBJ1-3	TRBV6-6	NA